The rows below give T cell receptor beta chains drawn from one sample of a study of blood T cell repertoires in COVID-19. TCRdb keeps only in-frame clones here, not all; method: immunoSEQ multiplex PCR. Of some 130,000 clones listed, around 86% were seen once; the top ten hold about 11%. Sequenced: peripheral blood. The receptors were sampled from a man of 80 years or more with acute or convalescent COVID-19. The CDR3 runs from the conserved cysteine through the conserved F or W. Each record gives: V gene, J gene, D gene, clone size, CDR3 protein, CDR3 DNA. D genes are given only for firm matches. For some rows the clone size is stated as once, few or many, or as a class when expanded; others skip it.

>TRBV6-6|TRBJ2-6|NA|NA
CASTYQVAHGGIPGANVLTF
TGTGCCAGCACCTACCAGGTAGCGCACGGAGGGATCCCTGGGGCCAACGTCCTGACTTTC
>TRBV4-3|TRBJ1-2|NA|NA
CASSQDRSLSSGYTF
TGCGCCAGCAGCCAAGATCGTAGCCTGTCGAGTGGCTACACCTTC
>TRBV11-3|TRBJ2-5|NA|NA
CASSLDSTVGRETQYF
TGTGCCAGCAGCTTAGATTCTACGGTAGGGAGAGAGACCCAGTACTTC
>TRBV29-1|TRBJ1-1|TRBD1|NA
CSVEEQGPGF
TGCAGCGTTGAAGAACAGGGGCCAGGTTTT
>TRBV28|TRBJ2-7|NA|NA
CASSRDSSSYEQYF
TGTGCCAGCAGTAGGGACTCGAGCTCCTACGAGCAGTACTTC
>TRBV7-8|TRBJ1-1|NA|once
CASSSAGDYTEAFF
TGTGCCAGCAGCTCTGCAGGGGATTATACTGAAGCTTTCTTT
>TRBV28|TRBJ1-5|NA|NA
CASTRGGRDQPQHF
TGTGCCAGCACCCGCGGGGGGAGGGATCAGCCCCAGCATTTT
>TRBV3-1/TRBV3-2|TRBJ1-5|NA|NA
CASSRTAGNQPQHF
TGTGCCAGCAGCCGGACAGCTGGTAATCAGCCCCAGCATTTT
>TRBV28|TRBJ1-2|TRBD1|NA
CAIRDRGNYGYTF
TGTGCCATACGGGACAGGGGGAACTATGGCTACACCTTC
>TRBV10-2|TRBJ2-7|TRBD1|NA
CASSEGTGWYEQYF
TGCGCCAGCAGTGAAGGGACAGGGTGGTACGAGCAGTACTTC
>TRBV5-1|TRBJ2-7|TRBD1|NA
CASSVGQPSYEQYF
TGCGCCAGCAGTGTGGGACAGCCTTCCTACGAGCAGTACTTC
>TRBV11-3|TRBJ2-2|TRBD1|NA
CASSPGTGGTFANTGELFF
TGTGCCAGCAGCCCGGGGACAGGTGGAACGTTCGCGAACACCGGGGAGCTGTTTTTT
>TRBV2|TRBJ1-6|TRBD1|NA
CASTGQGNSPLHF
TGTGCCAGCACGGGACAGGGGAATTCACCCCTCCACTTT
>TRBV28|TRBJ1-3|NA|NA
CASSLWNLRAPGNTIYF
TGTGCCAGCAGTTTATGGAACCTGAGGGCGCCTGGAAACACCATATATTTT
>TRBV9|TRBJ2-2|TRBD1|NA
CASSAPGQGALTGELFF
TGTGCCAGCAGCGCCCCGGGACAGGGGGCCCTCACCGGGGAGCTGTTTTTT
>TRBV18|TRBJ1-6|TRBD1|many
CASSPGQGSGESPLHF
TGTGCCAGCTCCCCGGGACAGGGGAGTGGGGAATCACCCCTCCACTTT
>TRBV27|TRBJ2-1|NA|NA
CASSSQVTELNEQFF
TGTGCCAGCAGTTCCCAGGTGACAGAGTTGAATGAGCAGTTCTTC
>TRBV3-1/TRBV3-2|TRBJ1-3|NA|NA
CASSQVPDRGNTIYF
TGTGCCAGCAGCCAAGTCCCCGACAGGGGAAACACCATATATTTT
>TRBV7-2|TRBJ2-3|NA|NA
CASSLGLRNTDTQYF
TGTGCCAGCAGCTTAGGTTTGCGCAACACAGATACGCAGTATTTT
>TRBV9|TRBJ1-4|TRBD1|NA
CASSLDRVATNEKLFF
TGTGCCAGCAGCTTAGACAGGGTTGCAACTAATGAAAAACTGTTTTTT
>TRBV10-3|TRBJ2-1|TRBD2|NA
CAISESRLAGGVRAQFF
TGTGCCATCAGTGAGTCGAGGCTAGCGGGGGGGGTCCGGGCGCAGTTCTTC
>TRBV20-1|TRBJ1-4|NA|NA
CSASPIGKLFF
TGCAGTGCTAGCCCTATCGGGAAACTGTTTTTT
>TRBV6-2/TRBV6-3|TRBJ1-3|NA|NA
CASSREGVTIYF
TGTGCCAGCAGCCGCGAGGGAGTCACCATATATTTT
>TRBV2|TRBJ2-5|TRBD2|few
CASSELVGGAGGTQYF
TGTGCCAGCAGTGAATTGGTCGGGGGGGCCGGTGGGACCCAGTACTTC
>TRBV10-1|TRBJ2-1|NA|few
CASSDRGEQFF
TGCGCCAGCAGTGATAGGGGTGAGCAGTTCTTC
>TRBV5-4|TRBJ2-1|TRBD1|once
CASSLSQGDEQFF
TGTGCCAGCAGCTTGTCACAGGGGGATGAGCAGTTCTTC
>TRBV28|TRBJ2-5|TRBD2|NA
CASSLSPGFERERAQYF
TGTGCCAGCAGTTTGAGCCCCGGTTTCGAGCGGGAGAGGGCCCAGTACTTC
>TRBV27|TRBJ2-3|NA|NA
CASSLWARTDTQYF
TGTGCCAGCAGTTTATGGGCCCGCACAGATACGCAGTATTTT
>TRBV7-3|TRBJ1-2|TRBD1|NA
CASSPGTGYGYTF
TGTGCCAGCAGCCCCGGGACAGGCTATGGCTACACCTTC
>TRBV5-1|TRBJ1-5|TRBD1|NA
CASSPDRAGQPQHF
TGCGCCAGCAGCCCGGACAGGGCTGGTCAGCCCCAGCATTTT
>TRBV9|TRBJ1-3|TRBD1|NA
CASSPRQGPGNTIYF
TGTGCCAGCAGCCCCCGACAGGGTCCTGGAAACACCATATATTTT
>TRBV6-1|TRBJ2-5|NA|NA
CASSDQIQETQYF
TGTGCCAGCAGTGACCAGATACAAGAGACCCAGTACTTC
>TRBV5-1|TRBJ1-5|TRBD1|NA
CASSLETGENQPQHF
TGCGCCAGCAGCTTAGAGACAGGGGAGAATCAGCCCCAGCATTTT
>TRBV5-1|TRBJ1-6|NA|few
CASSLEDTNSPLHF
TGCGCCAGCAGCTTGGAGGACACGAATTCACCCCTCCACTTT
>TRBV4-2|TRBJ2-5|TRBD2|NA
CASSLGGTSGQETQYF
TGTGCCAGCAGCCTTGGGGGGACTAGCGGGCAAGAGACCCAGTACTTC
>TRBV18|TRBJ1-2|TRBD1|few
CASSPLGQRGYGYTF
TGTGCCAGCTCACCGTTGGGACAGAGAGGCTATGGCTACACCTTC
>TRBV3-1/TRBV3-2|TRBJ1-6|TRBD1|NA
CASSQVRQGKGINSPLHF
TGTGCCAGCAGCCAAGTCCGACAGGGAAAGGGGATAAATTCACCCCTCCACTTT
>TRBV29-1|TRBJ1-1|TRBD1|NA
CSVAGGDTEAFF
TGCAGCGTTGCAGGGGGAGACACTGAAGCTTTCTTT
>TRBV27|TRBJ1-2|TRBD1|few
CASRQGANGYTF
TGTGCCAGCAGACAGGGGGCAAATGGCTACACCTTC
>TRBV3-1/TRBV3-2|TRBJ2-4|TRBD1|NA
CASSQVGQGRDIQYF
TGTGCCAGCAGCCAAGTCGGACAGGGGAGGGACATTCAGTACTTC